This T cell receptor (beta chain) was observed in a study of OX40 agonist ivuxolimab in advanced cancers. The wider study: There were three patients with partial responses, one having hepatocellular carcinoma and two cutaneous melanoma.

Germline V gene data show CDR1 as SGHRS and CDR2 as YFSETQ. V shed 4 bases and J shed 1 base, with 9 bases lying between them. The CDR3 consists of 14 residues. Repertoires were generated with immunoSEQ multiplex PCR, while TCRdb's copy carries only in-frame clones and drops some. The table includes some 82,000 clones, approximately 86% detected once. Study-wide results and caveats: Relative to CD4+, CD8+ T cells held more expanded clones on average.

Concerning this clone: The target antigen is unknown.

This clonotype was obtained from an adult with an advanced solid tumor such as melanoma, head and neck, liver or kidney cancer. This chain links TRBV5-1 with TRBJ1-3; possible D gene TRBD1, 5 bases. This sample comprised CD4+ or CD8+ T cells sorted from blood, obtained in a trial of the OX40 agonist ivuxolimab. The CDR3 reads CASSPDSSGNTIYF. The CDR3 DNA follows: TGCGCCAGCAGCCCCGACAGTTCTGGAAACACCATATATTTT. The entire variable domain, with the rest obtained from reference TRBV5-1 and TRBJ1-3, is as follows: KAGVTQTPRYLIKTRGQQVTLSCSPISGHRSVSWYQQTPGQGLQFLFEYFSETQRNKGNFPGRFSGRQFSNSRSEMNVSTLELGDSALYLCASSPDSSGNTIYFGEGSWLTVV.